The 10 T cell receptor beta chains in this list originate from one sample, sequenced in a study of blood T cells in healthy people across ages. Using a J-beta primer mix together with a sample-barcoded 5' primer, a second PCR was run for about 7 to 12 cycles. MiXCR, applied by TCRdb to the 5' RACE reads, yields one record per CDR3 protein. This sample has 850,000 to 1,000,000 distinct CDR3 sequences, with 51% found just once. Sequencing was performed on blood. These receptors were collected from a woman aged 60-70 years in good health.

This clonotype was observed a handful of times. The J gene is TRBJ1-5, the V gene TRBV12-3 or TRBV12-4, with TRBD1 as a possible D gene (6 bases). The CDR3 has 16 amino acids. V lost 5 bases to trimming and J lost 0 bases, with 14 bases between them. The CDR3 protein is CASSNTQGHSNQPQHF. The DNA of the CDR3 is TGTGCCAGCAGTAACACACAGGGACATAGCAATCAGCCCCAGCATTTT.

The V gene is TRBV28, the J gene TRBJ2-7, with TRBD1 as a possible D gene (5 bases). The closer fit of TRBJ2-1 to the DNA end suggests the J call may be wrong. This CDR3 has 14 amino acids. Germline V lookup: CDR1 MDHEN, CDR2 SYDVKM. The CDR3 sequence: CASSFRLRAYEQFF. The CDR3 DNA reads as TGTGCCAGCAGTTTTAGGCTCAGGGCCTACGAGCAGTTCTTC.

V usage is TRBV4-2 and J usage is TRBJ1-2; 8 bases align to TRBD1. Germline V gives CDR1 LGHNA, CDR2 YNFKEQ. The CDR3 is 14 amino acids. V gave up 0 bases and J gave up 5 bases; unmatched junction bases: 2. In DNA form, the CDR3 reads TGTGCCAGCAGCCAAGAGGACAGGGTGTATGGCTACACCTTC. Amino acid sequence: CASSQEDRVYGYTF.

This clonotype has only a few counts. This sequence joins TRBV4-1 and TRBJ2-3, with 7 bases aligning to TRBD2. Trimming took 1 base from V and 0 from J; bases not matched to a gene: 4. The length of the CDR3 is 16 residues. Germline loops: CDR1 MGHRA, CDR2 YSYEKL. CDR3 sequence reads: CASSQVAGQSTDTQYF. The CDR3 nucleotides are TGCGCCAGCAGCCAAGTAGCGGGCCAGAGCACAGATACGCAGTATTTT.

This chain connects TRBV5-1 to TRBJ2-7, with TRBD2 matching 7 bases. V was clipped by 4 bases and J by 1 base; unmatched bases: 14. Per germline, CDR1 SGHRS and CDR2 YFSETQ. The CDR3 consists of 17 residues. Written as DNA, the CDR3 is TGCGCCAGCAGCCCGTTGGGTGCTAGCGGTACTTCCTACGAGCAGTACTTC. Protein sequence: CASSPLGASGTSYEQYF. The full variable domain, with the rest looked up from reference TRBV5-1 and TRBJ2-7, is KAGVTQTPRYLIKTRGQQVTLSCSPISGHRSVSWYQQTPGQGLQFLFEYFSETQRNKGNFPGRFSGRQFSNSRSEMNVSTLELGDSALYLCASSPLGASGTSYEQYFGPGTRLTVT.

This clonotype was observed a handful of times. The chain employs TRBV20-1 and TRBJ2-5; TRBD1 might be the D (6 bases). The germline gives CDR1 DFQATT, CDR2 SNEGSKA (reference sequence). V was clipped by 7 bases and J by 3 bases, with 12 bases between them. The CDR3 loop spans 12 amino acids. CDR3 residues: CSVRGSKETQYF. CDR3 DNA: TGCAGTGTCAGGGGTAGCAAAGAGACCCAGTACTTC.

This clonotype has ten or more counts. The chain joins TRBV29-1 to TRBJ2-1; TRBD2 might be the D (5 bases). Germline V gene sequence: CDR1 SQVTM, CDR2 ANQGSEA. The CDR3 is made up of 14 amino acids. V was trimmed by 4 bases and J by 4 bases, leaving 14 bases between them. The CDR3 is CSVVWENVYNEQFF. In nucleotides, the CDR3 is TGCAGCGTTGTTTGGGAGAACGTATACAATGAGCAGTTCTTC.

The V and J genes are TRBV20-1 and TRBJ2-5; a weak D match, TRBD1 (6 bases). The CDR3 length is 12 residues. The V gene's germline CDR1 is DFQATT and CDR2 SNEGSKA (reference sequence). Trimming stripped 6 bases from V and 3 bases from J, with 11 bases between. CDR3 DNA: TGCAGTGCCAACACAGGGAAAGAGACCCAGTACTTC. This sequence encodes CSANTGKETQYF.

The chain couples TRBV7-2 to TRBJ1-6, with 7 bases that match TRBD1. CDR3 length equals 15 residues. The V segment lost 5 bases and the J segment 7 bases; nucleotides outside the gene matches: 8. Germline V lookup: CDR1 SGHTA, CDR2 FQGNSA. CDR3 amino acids: CASSHQTGLNSPLHF. Written as DNA, the CDR3 is TGTGCCAGCAGCCATCAGACAGGGCTCAATTCACCCCTCCACTTT.

The rearrangement uses TRBV12-3 or TRBV12-4 and TRBJ1-5; TRBD1 is a possible D gene (5 bases). The CDR3 runs 14 residues. The V and J ends lost 6 bases and 6 bases respectively, with 15 bases between them. DNA of the CDR3: TGTGCCAGCAGACTCCTAGGGGCCTCTCAGCCCCAGCATTTT. Protein: CASRLLGASQPQHF.